The clone carrying this T cell receptor beta chain occurred once. The data belong to a study of T cell changes during pregnancy in multiple sclerosis. Germline CDR1 and CDR2: LGHNT and FRNRAP. The V and J ends lost 0 bases and 5 bases, in that order; junction bases with no gene match: 1. The CDR3 covers 13 residues. Data came from immunoSEQ multiplex PCR; TCRdb stores just in-frame clones and leaves some out. The table includes about 80,000 clones, under 95% detected once. The specimen was peripheral blood, collected before pregnancy. This sequence joins TRBV12-5 and TRBJ2-7; the match to TRBD2 covers 7 bases. The sequence was obtained from a female donor with multiple sclerosis, enrolled in a pregnancy study. This chain's CDR3 is CASGLVGGDEQYF. The CDR3 nucleotides are TGTGCTAGTGGTTTGGTGGGAGGGGACGAGCAGTACTTC.